The 9 T cell receptor beta chains below all came from one sample that was sequenced in a study of cytomegalovirus exposure and HLA in healthy donors. Amplification used 60 Vbeta primers and 13 Jbeta primers. Assay used: immunoSEQ multiplex PCR; TCRdb lists only in-frame clones, some missing. The sample lists over 70,000 clones; 70% to 85% were seen once. The sequenced sample consisted of PBMCs. The origin of the receptors is a man under 40 in good health and CMV-seropositive.

The chain couples TRBV19 to TRBJ1-2; tentatively, D is TRBD1 (6 bases). Trimming left V 5 bases short and J 4 bases short, with 11 bases between. The CDR3 consists of 13 residues. The germline V gene has CDR1 LNHDA and CDR2 SQIVND (reference sequence). CDR3 DNA: TGTGCCAGTAGTGCCGGGGGGGCCTATGGCTACACCTTC. Protein: CASSAGGAYGYTF.

V gene TRBV6-6 combines with J gene TRBJ2-5, with D maybe TRBD1 (6 bases). The CDR3 sequence is 16 residues long. V was pared by 6 bases and J by 5 bases, with 22 bases between. CDR1 and CDR2 (germline): MNHNY, SVGAGI (reference sequence). The CDR3 sequence: CASRTQGTLNWETQYF. CDR3 in DNA: TGTGCCAGCAGGACACAGGGTACCTTAAACTGGGAGACCCAGTACTTC.

The J gene is TRBJ1-4, the V gene TRBV29-1; TRBD1 matches 9 bases. The CDR3 contains 12 residues. The V gene end was trimmed by 6 bases and the J gene end by 8 bases; junction bases not matched to a gene: 4. Germline lookup yields CDR1 SQVTM and CDR2 ANQGSEA. CDR3 sequence (DNA): TGCAGCGTGAAGGACAGGGGAGAAAAACTGTTTTTT. It is translated as CSVKDRGEKLFF.

This chain connects TRBV11-2 to TRBJ2-3; no firm D call. Germline V gene lookup returns CDR1 SGHAT and CDR2 FQNNGV. Deletions cut 5 bases from V and 2 bases from J, with 5 bases between. There are 12 residues in the CDR3. CDR3 sequence (DNA): TGTGCCAGCAGCACATACACAGATACGCAGTATTTT. Its translation is CASSTYTDTQYF.

The rearrangement uses TRBV6-5 and TRBJ1-6, with TRBD1 matching over 7 bases. Germline loops: CDR1 MNHEY, CDR2 SVGAGI. V lost 11 bases to trimming and J lost 3 bases; unmatched junction nucleotides: 4. The CDR3 is 13 amino acids. The DNA of the CDR3 is TGTGCCTCCTGGGACAGCTATAATTCACCCCTCCACTTT. This encodes CASWDSYNSPLHF.

The V call is TRBV4-1, the J call TRBJ1-1; 7 nucleotides line up with TRBD1. Germline assignment: CDR1 MGHRA and CDR2 YSYEKL. The CDR3 covers 16 residues. V lost 3 bases to trimming and J lost 2 bases; unmatched junction nucleotides: 9. The CDR3 DNA sequence: TGCGCCAGCAGCCATGGTGGGAGACAGGGAAACACTGAAGCTTTCTTT. Protein: CASSHGGRQGNTEAFF.

The chain links TRBV18 to TRBJ2-7; 7 positions match TRBD1. Germline lookup yields CDR1 KGHSH and CDR2 LQKENI. The CDR3 runs 13 residues. The trim removed 3 bases at V and 11 bases at J, leaving 10 bases unmatched. The CDR3 sequence is CASSPTPGTEEYF. In DNA form, the CDR3 reads TGTGCCAGCTCACCTACCCCCGGGACAGAGGAGTACTTC.

This clone has just a few counts. The chain couples TRBV9 to TRBJ1-3, with D possibly matching TRBD1 (5 bases). Germline values: CDR1 SGDLS, CDR2 YYNGEE. V was trimmed by 6 bases and J by 0 bases, leaving 10 bases between them. CDR3 size: 14 residues. CDR3 bases: TGTGCCAGCACCCGGGGGGACTCTGGAAACACCATATATTTT. Translating gives CASTRGDSGNTIYF.

The CDR3 nucleotides read TGTGCCAGCAGTCTCAGTGCGCTAGTGAACACTGAAGCTTTCTTT. This translates into CASSLSALVNTEAFF. The chain joins TRBV5-4 to TRBJ1-1; no definite D call. V lost 5 bases to trimming and J lost 0 bases, with 14 bases between them. Germline V gene lookup returns CDR1 SGHNT and CDR2 YYREEE (reference sequence). This CDR3 is 15 amino acids long. The whole variable domain, remainder taken from reference TRBV5-4 and TRBJ1-1, is ETGVTQSPTHLIKTRGQQVTLRCSSQSGHNTVSWYQQALGQGPQFIFQYYREEENGRGNFPPRFSGLQFPNYSSELNVNALELDDSALYLCASSLSALVNTEAFFGQGTRLTVV.